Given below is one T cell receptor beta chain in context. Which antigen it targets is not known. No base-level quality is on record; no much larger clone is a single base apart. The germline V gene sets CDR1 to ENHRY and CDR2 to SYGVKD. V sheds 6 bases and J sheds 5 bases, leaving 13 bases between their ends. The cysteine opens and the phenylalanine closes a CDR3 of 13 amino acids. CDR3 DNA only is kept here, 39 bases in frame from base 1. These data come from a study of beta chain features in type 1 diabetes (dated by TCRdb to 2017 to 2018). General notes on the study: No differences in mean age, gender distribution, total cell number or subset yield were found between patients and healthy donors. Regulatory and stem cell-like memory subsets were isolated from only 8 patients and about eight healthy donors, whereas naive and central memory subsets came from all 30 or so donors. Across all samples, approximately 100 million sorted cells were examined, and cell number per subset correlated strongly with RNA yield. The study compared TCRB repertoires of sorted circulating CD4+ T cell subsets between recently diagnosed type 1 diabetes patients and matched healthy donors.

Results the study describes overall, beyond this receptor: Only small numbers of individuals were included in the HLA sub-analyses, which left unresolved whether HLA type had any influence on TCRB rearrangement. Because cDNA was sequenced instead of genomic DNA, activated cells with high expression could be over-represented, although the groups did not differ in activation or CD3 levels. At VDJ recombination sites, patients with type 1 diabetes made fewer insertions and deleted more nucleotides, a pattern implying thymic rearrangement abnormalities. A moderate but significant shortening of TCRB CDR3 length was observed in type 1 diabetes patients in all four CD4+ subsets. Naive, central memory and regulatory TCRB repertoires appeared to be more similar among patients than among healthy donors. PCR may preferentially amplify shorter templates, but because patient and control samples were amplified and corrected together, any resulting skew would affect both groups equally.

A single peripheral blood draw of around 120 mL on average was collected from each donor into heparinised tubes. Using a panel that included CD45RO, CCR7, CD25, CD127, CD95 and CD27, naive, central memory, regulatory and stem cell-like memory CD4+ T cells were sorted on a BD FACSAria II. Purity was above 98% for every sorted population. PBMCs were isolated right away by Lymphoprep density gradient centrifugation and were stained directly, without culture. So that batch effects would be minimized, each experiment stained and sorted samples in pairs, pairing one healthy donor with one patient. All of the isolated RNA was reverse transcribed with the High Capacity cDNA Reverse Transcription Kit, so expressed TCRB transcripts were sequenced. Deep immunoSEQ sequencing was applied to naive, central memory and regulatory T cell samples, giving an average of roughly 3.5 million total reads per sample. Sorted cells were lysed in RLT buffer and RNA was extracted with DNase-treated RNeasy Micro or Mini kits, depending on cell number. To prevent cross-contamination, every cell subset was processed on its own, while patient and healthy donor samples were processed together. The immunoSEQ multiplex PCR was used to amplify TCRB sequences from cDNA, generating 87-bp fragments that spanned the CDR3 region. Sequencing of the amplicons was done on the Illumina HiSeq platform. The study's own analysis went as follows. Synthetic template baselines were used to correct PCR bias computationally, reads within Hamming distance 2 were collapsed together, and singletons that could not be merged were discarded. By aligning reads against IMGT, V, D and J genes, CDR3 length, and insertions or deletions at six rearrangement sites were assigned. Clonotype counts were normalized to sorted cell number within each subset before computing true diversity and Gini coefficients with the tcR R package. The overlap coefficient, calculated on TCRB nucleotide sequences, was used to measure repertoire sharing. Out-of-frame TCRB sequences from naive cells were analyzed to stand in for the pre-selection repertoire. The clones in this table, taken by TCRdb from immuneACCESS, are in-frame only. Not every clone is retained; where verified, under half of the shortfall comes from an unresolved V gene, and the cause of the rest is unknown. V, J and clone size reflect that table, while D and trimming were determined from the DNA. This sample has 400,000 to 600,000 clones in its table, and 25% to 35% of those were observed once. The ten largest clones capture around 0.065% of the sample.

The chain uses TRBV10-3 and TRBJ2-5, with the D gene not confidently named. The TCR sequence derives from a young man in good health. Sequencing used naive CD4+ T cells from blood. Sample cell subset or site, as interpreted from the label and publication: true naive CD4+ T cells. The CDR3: CAIRATILETQYF. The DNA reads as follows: TGTGCCATCAGAGCGACGATTTTGGAGACCCAGTACTTC.